Presented here are 14 T cell receptor beta chains from one specimen sequenced in a study of blood T cell repertoires in COVID-19. Sequencing was performed with immunoSEQ multiplex PCR; in TCRdb, only in-frame clones are kept and a portion is missing. The sample records about 150,000 clones, approximately 84% being singletons. Sequencing was carried out using PBMCs or T cells enriched from blood (not recorded which). Receptor source: a woman aged 50 to 60 who had recovered from COVID-19.

The chain is built from TRBV25-1 and TRBJ2-5, with 7 bases fitting TRBD2. V shed 1 base and J 3 bases; nucleotides not matched to a gene: 5. In germline, CDR1 is MGHDK, CDR2 SYGVNS. This CDR3 region has 15 residues. The CDR3 DNA reads TGTGCCAGCAGTGAATCGGGAGCGGGGAAAGAGACCCAGTACTTC. This codes for CASSESGAGKETQYF.

The chain joins TRBV12-5 to TRBJ2-1, with a tentative D call TRBD1 (5 bases). The CDR3 contains 11 residues. V lost 6 bases, J lost 6 bases, and 6 bases lay in between. Germline V gene data show CDR1 as LGHNT and CDR2 as FRNRAP. CDR3 coding DNA: TGTGCTAGTGGGCAGGGCAATGAGCAGTTCTTC. The encoded protein is CASGQGNEQFF.

This clone was counted a single time. The chain links TRBV30 to TRBJ2-3; 9 positions match TRBD2. Germline trimming cut 4 bases from V and 0 bases from J; bases unmatched to any gene: 2. Germline-derived CDR1 and CDR2 are GTSNPN and SVGIG (reference sequence). CDR3 length equals 14 residues. The CDR3 protein is CAWTSGASTDTQYF. CDR3 bases: TGTGCCTGGACTAGCGGGGCTAGCACAGATACGCAGTATTTT.

The chain employs TRBV25-1 and TRBJ2-1; 10 bases match TRBD2. Germline CDR1 is MGHDK and CDR2 is SYGVNS. J gave up 7 bases and V 5 bases, and 5 bases lay outside the gene matches. The CDR3 covers 14 residues. The CDR3 reads CASSLAGARNEQFF. Written as DNA, the CDR3 is TGTGCCAGCAGTCTAGCGGGAGCGCGTAATGAGCAGTTCTTC.

The rearrangement uses TRBV10-2 and TRBJ1-2; TRBD1 is a possible D gene (5 bases). CDR1 and CDR2 from the germline V gene are WSHSY and SAAADI. The CDR3 sequence is 13 residues long. V was clipped by 5 bases and J by 2 bases, with 9 bases between them. CDR3: CASSSDRNYGYTF. CDR3 DNA sequence: TGCGCCAGCAGTTCCGACAGAAACTATGGCTACACCTTC.

This clone was seen only a few times. The V gene is TRBV19, the J gene TRBJ1-4; the D gene is possibly TRBD1 (6 bases). This CDR3 comprises 13 residues. CDR1 is LNHDA, CDR2 SQIVND, per germline (reference sequence). Trimming cost V 7 bases and J 7 bases, with 13 bases left between them. CDR3 sequence (DNA): TGTGCCAGTACCGGGACCAGGGGTGAAAAACTGTTTTTT. Translated: CASTGTRGEKLFF.

The V call is TRBV7-9, the J call TRBJ2-3; 13 nucleotides line up with TRBD2. The CDR3 runs 17 residues. J gave up 4 bases and V 4 bases, and 8 bases lay outside the gene matches. CDR1 and CDR2 from the germline V gene are SEHNR and FQNEAQ (reference sequence). The CDR3: CASSSLGLAGAADTQYF. The CDR3 DNA sequence: TGTGCCAGCAGCTCCCTCGGACTAGCGGGAGCTGCAGATACGCAGTATTTT.

The J gene is TRBJ1-2, the V gene TRBV21-1; TRBD1 reflects the table's D call only, with no check against the DNA. TRBV21-1 is given as a pseudogene. The CDR3 has 14 amino acids. The CDR3 sequence: CASSTDRPRYGYTF. CDR3 nucleotide sequence: TGTGCCAGCAGCACGGACAGGCCCCGGTATGGCTACACCTTC.

The chain uses TRBV19 and TRBJ2-2, with TRBD2 matching over 8 bases. Germline V gives CDR1 LNHDA, CDR2 SQIVND (reference sequence). The CDR3 is made up of 17 amino acids. Trimming cost V 3 bases and J 0 bases; bases outside gene matches: 6. The CDR3 is CASSMQLAGTNTGELFF. The CDR3 region has the DNA TGTGCCAGTAGTATGCAGCTAGCGGGTACGAACACCGGGGAGCTGTTTTTT.

This chain joins TRBV19 and TRBJ2-1, with TRBD2 matching over 13 bases. J lost 8 bases, V lost 0 bases, and 7 bases had no gene match. The CDR3 runs 17 residues. In germline, CDR1 is LNHDA, CDR2 SQIVND (reference sequence). The CDR3 DNA reads TGTGCCAGTAGTATAGATCTCACTAGCGGGAGGGGATATGAGCAGTTCTTC. Protein sequence: CASSIDLTSGRGYEQFF. Together with reference TRBV19 and TRBJ2-1, the CDR3 gives the full variable domain: DGGITQSPKYLFRKEGQNVTLSCEQNLNHDAMYWYRQDPGQGLRLIYYSQIVNDFQKGDIAEGYSVSREKKESFPLTVTSAQKNPTAFYLCASSIDLTSGRGYEQFFGPGTRLTVL.

The chain carries TRBV7-6 and TRBJ2-7, with D maybe TRBD2 (7 bases). The CDR3 is made up of 14 amino acids. Trimming took off 0 bases at V and 3 bases at J, with 9 bases between the two ends. CDR1 and CDR2 (germline): SGHVS, FNYEAQ. CDR3: CASSLAGGLYEQYF. DNA of the CDR3: TGTGCCAGCAGCTTAGCGGGGGGGCTCTACGAGCAGTACTTC.

The chain joins TRBV5-1 to TRBJ1-5, with D perhaps TRBD1 (5 bases). The germline V gene encodes CDR1 SGHRS and CDR2 YFSETQ. This CDR3 has 15 amino acids. Trimming stripped 0 bases from V and 2 bases from J, with 9 bases between. The DNA of the CDR3 is TGCGCCAGCAGCTTGGAAGGGGTCGGCAATCAGCCCCAGCATTTT. Translated: CASSLEGVGNQPQHF.

In this sample, this clone turned up once. The chain recombines TRBV4-2 with TRBJ1-5, with 9 bases identical to TRBD1. The CDR3 length is 17 residues. The V gene end was trimmed by 0 bases and the J gene end by 4 bases; junction bases not matched to a gene: 7. CDR1 and CDR2 (germline): LGHNA, YNFKEQ. The CDR3 reads CASSQDLAGQGNQPQHF. CDR3 nucleotide sequence: TGTGCCAGCAGCCAAGATCTGGCCGGACAGGGGAATCAGCCCCAGCATTTT.

There are a few counts of this clone. The genes are TRBV28 and TRBJ2-3; 13 bases fit TRBD2. CDR1 is MDHEN, CDR2 SYDVKM, per germline. The V segment lost 4 bases and the J segment 4 bases; nucleotides outside the gene matches: 11. This CDR3 is built from 18 residues. The CDR3 region has the DNA TGTGCCAGCAGTTCAACAATCGGACTAGCGGGAGACGCAGATACGCAGTATTTT. Protein sequence: CASSSTIGLAGDADTQYF.